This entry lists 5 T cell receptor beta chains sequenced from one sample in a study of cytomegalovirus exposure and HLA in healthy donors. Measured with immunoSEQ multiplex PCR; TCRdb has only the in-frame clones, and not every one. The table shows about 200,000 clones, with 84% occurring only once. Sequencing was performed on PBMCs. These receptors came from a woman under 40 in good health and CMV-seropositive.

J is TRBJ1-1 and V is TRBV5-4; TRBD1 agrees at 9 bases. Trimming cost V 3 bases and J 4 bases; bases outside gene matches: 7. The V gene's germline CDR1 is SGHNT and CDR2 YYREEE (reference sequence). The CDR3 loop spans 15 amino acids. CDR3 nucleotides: TGTGCCAGCAGCTGGGGGGGACAGGGCTCCACTGAAGCTTTCTTT. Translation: CASSWGGQGSTEAFF.

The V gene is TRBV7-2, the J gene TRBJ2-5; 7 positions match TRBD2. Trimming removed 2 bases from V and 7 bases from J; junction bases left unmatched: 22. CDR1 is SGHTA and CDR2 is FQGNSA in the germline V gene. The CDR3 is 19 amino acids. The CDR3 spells CASSLKVLGGSADLLTQYF. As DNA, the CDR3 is TGTGCCAGCAGCTTAAAGGTTTTGGGCGGGAGTGCCGATTTGTTGACCCAGTACTTC.

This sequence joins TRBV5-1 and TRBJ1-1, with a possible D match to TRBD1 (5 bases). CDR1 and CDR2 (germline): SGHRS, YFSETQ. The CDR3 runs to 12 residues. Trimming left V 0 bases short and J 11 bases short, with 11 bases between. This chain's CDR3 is CASSLEGDMAFF. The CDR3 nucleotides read TGCGCCAGCAGCTTGGAAGGGGATATGGCTTTCTTT.

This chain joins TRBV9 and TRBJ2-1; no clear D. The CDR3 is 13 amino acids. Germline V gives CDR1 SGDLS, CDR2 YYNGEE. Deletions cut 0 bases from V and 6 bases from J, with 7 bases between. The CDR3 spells CASSVGPSNEQFF. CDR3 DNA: TGTGCCAGCAGCGTAGGGCCTAGCAATGAGCAGTTCTTC. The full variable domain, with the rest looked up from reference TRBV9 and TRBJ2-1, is DSGVTQTPKHLITATGQRVTLRCSPRSGDLSVYWYQQSLDQGLQFLIQYYNGEERAKGNILERFSAQQFPDLHSELNLSSLELGDSALYFCASSVGPSNEQFFGPGTRLTVL.

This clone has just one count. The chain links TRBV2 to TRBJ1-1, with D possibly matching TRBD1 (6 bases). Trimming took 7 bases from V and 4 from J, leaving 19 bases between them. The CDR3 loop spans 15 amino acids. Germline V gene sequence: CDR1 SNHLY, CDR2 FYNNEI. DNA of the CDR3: TGTGCCAGCAATGGACAGATGTCAGTGGGCACTGAAGCTTTCTTT. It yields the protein CASNGQMSVGTEAFF.